A selection of T cell receptor beta chains follows, all from one sample in a study of T-cell memory formation after mild COVID-19. Using its own MiXCR run on the 5' RACE reads, TCRdb lists one record per CDR3 protein. The sample yields 350,000 to 500,000 distinct CDR3 sequences, more than 15% seen once. Sequenced sample: PBMCs or a T cell subset sorted from them (not recorded which). The source of these receptors is a man younger than 35 who had mild COVID-19 (a few samples of this study predate the infection). Cell type and time point are not known. Each CDR3 is given with its conserved first and last residue. D genes are given only for firm matches. The size of a clone is reported for some rows only, either as once, few or many, or as a class for expanded clones.

D gene	clone size	V gene	J gene	CDR3 DNA	CDR3 protein
-	-	TRBV7-9	TRBJ1-6	TGTGCCAGCAGCTGGGGACCCCCAGGACATAATTCACCCCTCCACTTT	CASSWGPPGHNSPLHF
-	few	TRBV10-3	TRBJ1-6	TGTGCCATCAGCGGCAGAGAGAATAATTCACCCCTCCACTTT	CAISGRENNSPLHF
-	-	TRBV7-3	TRBJ2-7	TGTGCCAGCAGCTTAATCGCCCACGAGCAGTACTTC	CASSLIAHEQYF
-	few	TRBV12-3/TRBV12-4	TRBJ2-7	TGTGCCAGCAGCCGAGGGCAGGAGTCCTACGAGCAGTACTTC	CASSRGQESYEQYF
TRBD2	few	TRBV5-1	TRBJ2-3	TGCGCCAGCAGCTTGGGACTAGCGGGAGCTAGCACAGATACGCAGTATTTT	CASSLGLAGASTDTQYF
-	few	TRBV7-9	TRBJ2-1	TGTGCCAGCAGCTCCACAGGGTTGAGCAATGAGCAGTTCTTC	CASSSTGLSNEQFF
-	few	TRBV24-1	TRBJ2-6	TGTGCCACCAGTGATTCTCGCCGCTCTGGGGCCAACGTCCTGACTTTC	CATSDSRRSGANVLTF
-	many	TRBV6-5	TRBJ2-2	TGTGCCAGCAGCCGGACTGTTAACACCGGGGAGCTGTTTTTT	CASSRTVNTGELFF
-	few	TRBV4-3	TRBJ1-6	TGCGCCAGCAGCCAAGATGCCGGGGAGGGTTCACCCCTCCACTTT	CASSQDAGEGSPLHF
TRBD1	-	TRBV12-3/TRBV12-4	TRBJ1-5	TGTGCCAGCAATCAGGGGGATAGGCCCCAGCATTTT	CASNQGDRPQHF
-	-	TRBV4-2	TRBJ2-1	TGTGCCAGCAGCCAAGATAGGCCCATTTACAATGAGCAGTTCTTC	CASSQDRPIYNEQFF
-	-	TRBV6-2/TRBV6-3	TRBJ2-2	TGTGCCAGCAAAGACGGCGGGCACTGGGCCGGGGAGCTGTTTTTT	CASKDGGHWAGELFF
-	few	TRBV5-1	TRBJ2-5	TGCGCCAGCAGCCCACCCCTAGGTCCGGGACCCGGCGTCCAGTACTTC	CASSPPLGPGPGVQYF
-	-	TRBV9	TRBJ1-2	TGTGCCAGCAGCGTAGCTCCTGGCAGCCCACTTGGCTACACCTTC	CASSVAPGSPLGYTF
TRBD1	few	TRBV7-9	TRBJ2-2	TGTGCCAGCAGCGCCGACAGGGTAGGGCCCCACACCGGGGAGCTGTTTTTT	CASSADRVGPHTGELFF
TRBD2	-	TRBV9	TRBJ2-3	TGTGCCAGCAGCGTAGTGGGACTAGCGGGGGGGCGATCACGCACAGATACGCAGTATTTT	CASSVVGLAGGRSRTDTQYF
-	-	TRBV19	TRBJ1-1	TGTGCCAGTACAAGGGGACCTAATGGGTGCACTGAAGCTTTCTTT	CASTRGPNGCTEAFF
-	-	TRBV12-5	TRBJ2-5	TGTGCTAGTGGTTTGAACCAGGGCGAGTGGGGACAGACCCAGTACTTC	CASGLNQGEWGQTQYF
TRBD1	few	TRBV20-1	TRBJ1-1	TGCAGTGCCACTGAGGGGGCGGTGAACACTGAAGCTTTCTTT	CSATEGAVNTEAFF
-	few	TRBV7-2	TRBJ2-3	TGTGCCGGAAGCGCGCAGGGTATGGATACGCAGTATTTT	CAGSAQGMDTQYF
-	once	TRBV7-8	TRBJ2-5	TGTGCCAGCAGCCCCCGACTGGCCACCCAAGAGACCCAGTACTTC	CASSPRLATQETQYF
-	-	TRBV11-2	TRBJ1-6	TGTGCCAGCAGCTCGAGAGGGGGGGCCTCAGATAATTCACCCCTCCACTTT	CASSSRGGASDNSPLHF
-	few	TRBV10-3	TRBJ2-1	TGTGCCATCAGTGAGGCGGGGCATTACAATGAGCAGTTCTTC	CAISEAGHYNEQFF
-	many	TRBV29-1	TRBJ2-4	TGCAGCGTTGAACGGGAAGCCAAAAACATTCAGTACTTC	CSVEREAKNIQYF
TRBD2	many	TRBV7-2	TRBJ2-7	TGTGCCAGCAGCTTAGCGCCAAGTAGCGGGGGTAGCCTGTCCTACGAGCAGTACTTC	CASSLAPSSGGSLSYEQYF
-	few	TRBV4-2	TRBJ2-3	TGTGCCAGCAGCCGGGAACGGGCTAGTACTGCAGATACGCAGTATTTT	CASSRERASTADTQYF
TRBD2	few	TRBV7-2	TRBJ2-5	TGTGCCAGCAGGACAGCGGGGGGGTCCCAAGAGACCCAGTACTTC	CASRTAGGSQETQYF
-	few	TRBV7-9	TRBJ2-3	TGTGCCAGCAGCGCTATCACAGATACGCAGTATTTT	CASSAITDTQYF
-	few	TRBV5-5	TRBJ1-1	TGTGCCAGCAGCCGGCCGACAGTCCCTAACACTGAAGCTTTCTTT	CASSRPTVPNTEAFF
-	-	TRBV4-2	TRBJ2-1	TGTGCCAGCAGCCAAGGTCAACGGATTGGGGGCTACAATGAGCAGTTCTTC	CASSQGQRIGGYNEQFF
TRBD2	few	TRBV5-1	TRBJ2-5	TGCGCCAGCAGCTCACGATTCTGGCGGGGGGGACTCCAAGAGACCCAGTACTTC	CASSSRFWRGGLQETQYF
-	many	TRBV15	TRBJ2-5	TGTGCCACCAGCAGAGAGGATGCGCAAGAGACCCAGTACTTC	CATSREDAQETQYF
-	few	TRBV20-1	TRBJ2-1	TGCAGTGCCCGGGGGCTGGTGGGTATCTACAATGAGCAGTTCTTC	CSARGLVGIYNEQFF
TRBD2	few	TRBV30	TRBJ2-7	TGTGCCTGGAGTTTAGGGACTAGCGGGGACGAGCAGTACTTC	CAWSLGTSGDEQYF
-	-	TRBV10-3	TRBJ2-5	TGTGCCATCAGACAAAGGGGGTTCGCGGAGACCCAGTACTTC	CAIRQRGFAETQYF
TRBD1	-	TRBV20-1	TRBJ1-5	TGCAGTGCTAGTAATCGGCAACAGGGGTTAACGCGCAATCAGCCCCAGCATTTT	CSASNRQQGLTRNQPQHF
TRBD1	-	TRBV6-5	TRBJ2-7	TGTGCCAGCAGTTACGGGTGGGACAGAGCCTACGAGCAGTACTTC	CASSYGWDRAYEQYF
-	few	TRBV11-3	TRBJ2-1	TGTGCCAGCAGCTTATCCCCTCCGGGGAATGAGCAGTTCTTC	CASSLSPPGNEQFF
TRBD2	many	TRBV7-2	TRBJ2-3	TGTGCCAGCAGGGGGGGGGGCACAGATACGCAGTATTTT	CASRGGGTDTQYF
TRBD1	-	TRBV5-1	TRBJ1-1	TGCGCCAGCAGCTTGGGAACGAACAGGGGTGACGCTGAAGCTTTCTTT	CASSLGTNRGDAEAFF
-	-	TRBV3-1	TRBJ1-5	TGTGCCAGCAGCCAATGGGAGAGCAATCAGCCCCAGCATTTT	CASSQWESNQPQHF
-	-	TRBV5-4	TRBJ1-5	TGTGCCAGCAGCGACTTGAACGGTAATCAGCCCCAGCATTTT	CASSDLNGNQPQHF
TRBD2	-	TRBV20-1	TRBJ2-5	TGCAGTGCTAGTACCGGGGGGAAGACCCAGTACTTC	CSASTGGKTQYF
-	few	TRBV5-1	TRBJ1-6	TGCGCCAGCAGCTCTACGACCCTCGGTAATTCACCCCTCCACTTT	CASSSTTLGNSPLHF
-	few	TRBV5-6	TRBJ2-1	TGTGCCAGCAGCTCGATCAGTGGCTCCTACAATGAGCAGTTCTTC	CASSSISGSYNEQFF